These 32 T cell receptor beta chains were all obtained from the same sample, sequenced in a study of T cell responses to AZD1222 COVID-19 vaccine listed by TCRdb under 2021. The time point tag for this specimen amounts to: baseline before first vaccination. Libraries were constructed by the immunoSEQ multiplex PCR assay. TCRdb limited this immuneACCESS table to in-frame rearrangements with V and J called. A share of clones is missing; checked studies link under half to unresolved V genes, and the rest is unexplained. For this sample there are some 91,000 clones; more than 80% appear just once. The top ten hold about an eighth of the sample. The sequencing here drew on peripheral blood, taken on day 0 of AZD1222 vaccination. These receptors all stem from an adult in good health.

This sequence joins TRBV6-4 and TRBJ2-3, with 10 bases identical to TRBD2. This CDR3 contains 15 residues. Germline V lookup: CDR1 MRHNA, CDR2 SNTAGT. J lost 6 bases, V lost 4 bases, and 7 bases had no gene match. The CDR3 DNA follows: TGTGCCAGCAGTGTGACAGCGGGAGGGGCCGATACGCAGTATTTT. Amino acids: CASSVTAGGADTQYF.

This sequence joins TRBV6-1 and TRBJ1-2, with TRBD1 identical over 8 bases. In germline, CDR1 is MNHNS, CDR2 SASEGT. The CDR3 is 15 residues long. V lost 2 bases and J lost 2; bases outside the gene matches: 4. The CDR3 sequence: CASSEIRQGNYGYTF. The DNA of the CDR3 is TGTGCCAGCAGTGAAATCAGACAGGGGAACTATGGCTACACCTTC.

This clone was seen a single time. CDR3 protein: CASRTGGGSYEQYF. The DNA for the CDR3 is TGTGCCAGCAGAACGGGAGGAGGGAGCTACGAGCAGTACTTC. This sequence joins TRBV28 and TRBJ2-7, with 7 bases that match TRBD2. Trimming removed 6 bases from V and 3 bases from J; junction bases left unmatched: 8. The CDR3 runs 14 residues. Per the germline V gene, CDR1 is MDHEN and CDR2 is SYDVKM.

Here the CDR3 reads CASSIYNLGQGAPTFF. Written as DNA, the CDR3 is TGTGCCAGTAGTATATATAACCTCGGACAGGGGGCTCCGACTTTCTTT. The chain joins TRBV19 to TRBJ1-1; TRBD1 matches at 11 bases. The V gene end was trimmed by 2 bases and the J gene end by 12 bases; junction bases not matched to a gene: 14. CDR1 and CDR2 (germline): LNHDA, SQIVND (reference sequence). This CDR3 spans 16 amino acids.

CDR3 protein: CASSVAPGQSGNTIYF. CDR3 bases: TGTGCCAGCAGCGTAGCCCCGGGACAGTCTGGAAACACCATATATTTT. The chain is built from TRBV9 and TRBJ1-3, with 7 positions matching TRBD1. V shed 0 bases and J 1 base; nucleotides not matched to a gene: 4. Germline loops: CDR1 SGDLS, CDR2 YYNGEE. This CDR3 comprises 16 residues.

This chain links TRBV12-3 or TRBV12-4 with TRBJ2-3; D gene unclear. CDR3 length: 12 amino acids. The V end was cut by 3 bases, the J end by 4 bases, with 5 bases between. DNA of the CDR3: TGTGCCAGCAGTTTCGGCGCAGATACGCAGTATTTT. Amino acids: CASSFGADTQYF.

The J gene is TRBJ1-5, the V gene TRBV10-1; D is undetermined. The CDR3 contains 13 residues. The V end lost 3 bases, the J end lost 6 bases, and 9 bases lay between the germline ends. In germline, CDR1 is WNHNN, CDR2 SYGVQD (reference sequence). The CDR3 DNA is TGCGCCAGCAGTGAAGGAGGGAGTCAGCCCCAGCATTTT. Residues: CASSEGGSQPQHF.

The chain is built from TRBV3-1 (or the pseudogene TRBV3-2) and TRBJ2-3; TRBD2 aligns across 7 bases. Trimming took 3 bases from V and 0 from J; bases not matched to a gene: 6. Germline V lookup: CDR1 LGHDT, CDR2 YNNKEL (reference sequence). This CDR3 has 16 residues. The CDR3 protein is CASSQGEGWSTDTQYF. CDR3 in DNA: TGTGCCAGCAGCCAGGGGGAGGGATGGAGCACAGATACGCAGTATTTT.

The CDR3 loop reads CASKSAYQPQHF. CDR3 in DNA: TGTGCCAGTAAGAGTGCATATCAGCCCCAGCATTTT. The chain employs TRBV19 and TRBJ1-5; the D is unclear. V was trimmed by 7 bases and J by 5 bases, leaving 9 bases between them. CDR3 length equals 12 residues. Germline V gene sequence: CDR1 LNHDA, CDR2 SQIVND (reference sequence).

The V and J genes are TRBV24-1 and TRBJ2-3, with 11 bases identical to TRBD2. Germline values: CDR1 KGHDR, CDR2 SFDVKD. J lost 2 bases, V lost 4 bases, and 7 bases had no gene match. The CDR3 has 17 residues. CDR3 sequence: CATSELTSGRNTDTQYF. The DNA for the CDR3 is TGTGCCACCAGTGAACTAACTAGCGGGAGAAACACAGATACGCAGTATTTT.

V usage is TRBV27 and J usage is TRBJ1-6; no reliable D call. V was pared by 7 bases and J by 2 bases, with 6 bases between. CDR3 length equals 13 residues. Germline CDR1 and CDR2: MNHEY and SMNVEV (reference sequence). This CDR3 reads CASTAAYNSPLHF. The CDR3 nucleotides are TGTGCCAGCACTGCGGCCTATAATTCACCCCTCCACTTT.

This clone turned up a few times. CDR3 DNA sequence: TGCGCCAGCAGCCAAGACACAGGAGGAAGCTCCTACGAGCAGTACTTC. Its protein product is CASSQDTGGSSYEQYF. This chain connects TRBV4-3 to TRBJ2-7; perhaps D is TRBD1 or TRBD2 (5 bases each). Deletions cut 0 bases from V and 0 bases from J, with 12 bases between. Germline V CDR1 and CDR2: LGHNA, YSLEER. The CDR3 consists of 16 residues.

The chain uses TRBV5-1 and TRBJ1-4; D not certain. Between the trimmed V and J ends, which lost 0 bases and 1 base, there was a span of 7 bases. Germline values: CDR1 SGHRS, CDR2 YFSETQ. The CDR3 covers 15 residues. The CDR3 bases are TGCGCCAGCAGCTTGGGTTCCGTAACTAATGAAAAACTGTTTTTT. It encodes CASSLGSVTNEKLFF.

The chain couples TRBV9 to TRBJ2-7, with D perhaps matching TRBD2 (6 bases). This CDR3 is built from 15 residues. Trimming cost V 0 bases and J 2 bases, with 12 bases left between them. CDR1 and CDR2 from the germline V gene are SGDLS and YYNGEE. CDR3 coding DNA: TGTGCCAGCAGCGTAGGGACTGGAGGGCCCTACGAGCAGTACTTC. This translates into CASSVGTGGPYEQYF.

This chain links TRBV30 with TRBJ2-1; D is unresolved. This CDR3 contains 12 residues. The V end lost 1 base, the J end lost 9 bases, and 10 bases lay between the germline ends. In germline, CDR1 is GTSNPN, CDR2 SVGIG (reference sequence). For the CDR3, the DNA is TGTGCCTGGAGTGAAATGAAAGGTGAGCAGTTCTTC. This translates into CAWSEMKGEQFF.

For the CDR3, the DNA is TGCGCCAGCAGACCCGGGACAGGGTCTTACATTAACCAAGAGACCCAGTACTTC. Translating it yields CASRPGTGSYINQETQYF. The J gene is TRBJ2-5, the V gene TRBV5-1; 9 bases fit TRBD1. This CDR3 comprises 18 residues. After removal of 5 bases from V and 0 bases from J, the junction contained 14 bases not matched to a gene. In germline, CDR1 is SGHRS, CDR2 YFSETQ.

V and J are TRBV23-1 and TRBJ2-2; 8 nucleotides match TRBD1. TRBV23-1 belongs to the ORF category, with a function that is uncertain. The length of the CDR3 is 15 residues. J lost 6 bases, V lost 7 bases, and 10 bases had no gene match. The CDR3 sequence is CASTPDREISGELFF. The CDR3 DNA reads TGCGCCAGCACCCCGGACAGGGAGATTTCCGGGGAGCTGTTTTTT.

The chain carries TRBV19 and TRBJ1-2, with 8 bases lining up with TRBD1. The germline gives CDR1 LNHDA, CDR2 SQIVND (reference sequence). J gave up 4 bases and V 7 bases, and 11 bases lay outside the gene matches. This CDR3 is 15 amino acids long. The CDR3 nucleotides are TGTGCCAGTAATACAGCAAACAGGGGGAGCTATGGCTACACCTTC. Protein sequence: CASNTANRGSYGYTF.

This rearrangement joins TRBV11-1 to TRBJ2-7, with D possibly being TRBD1 or TRBD2 (5 bases each). The CDR3 length is 15 residues. The germline V gene has CDR1 SGHAT and CDR2 FQDESV (reference sequence). Trimming took 1 base from V and 3 from J, leaving 13 bases between them. The CDR3 nucleotides are TGTGCCAGCAGCTTAGTTCGGGACGGATTCTACGAGCAGTACTTC. Amino acids: CASSLVRDGFYEQYF.

This chain uses TRBV9 with TRBJ1-5; 7 bases agree with TRBD1. The CDR3 is made up of 16 amino acids. Per germline, CDR1 SGDLS and CDR2 YYNGEE. J was trimmed by 0 bases and V by 4 bases; bases with no gene match: 7. CDR3 in amino acids: CASSPGGQTSNQPQHF. CDR3 nucleotide sequence: TGTGCCAGCAGCCCAGGGGGGCAAACTAGCAATCAGCCCCAGCATTTT.

The CDR3: CASSFGGNGNTIYF. The CDR3 nucleotides read TGTGCCAGCAGCTTCGGGGGGAACGGAAACACCATATATTTT. The rearrangement links TRBV7-9 to TRBJ1-3; a possible D gene is TRBD1 (5 bases). The ends were cut back, 3 bases at V and 4 bases at J, with 10 bases in the middle. This CDR3 region has 14 residues. Per the germline V gene, CDR1 is SEHNR and CDR2 is FQNEAQ (reference sequence).

The chain combines TRBV12-3 or TRBV12-4 with TRBJ1-5; D perhaps matches TRBD1 (5 bases). This CDR3 region has 12 residues. Trimming took 9 bases from V and 7 from J, leaving 13 bases between them. CDR3 residues: CASRRGEQPQHF. The CDR3 DNA reads TGTGCCAGTCGCCGAGGGGAACAGCCCCAGCATTTT.

In its sample, this clone was seen once. The V call is TRBV6-6, the J call TRBJ1-5, with D hard to call. The CDR3 loop spans 13 amino acids. Germline values: CDR1 MNHNY, CDR2 SVGAGI (reference sequence). V was trimmed by 2 bases and J by 2 bases, leaving 4 bases between them. CDR3: CASSYGGNQPQHF. The CDR3 coding sequence is TGTGCCAGCAGTTACGGGGGCAATCAGCCCCAGCATTTT.

J is TRBJ2-7 and V is TRBV28; D may be TRBD1 or TRBD2 (5 bases each). CDR3 size: 15 residues. Per the germline V gene, CDR1 is MDHEN and CDR2 is SYDVKM. The germline V and J ends were trimmed by 5 bases and 6 bases, with 20 bases remaining between them. Written as DNA, the CDR3 is TGTGCCAGCAGTATACCCGGGACCTCTTGGGGCGAGCAGTACTTC. Encoded protein: CASSIPGTSWGEQYF.

The count of this clone is one. The chain couples TRBV4-1 to TRBJ2-3; 12 bases line up with TRBD2. CDR3 length: 17 residues. V trimming: 1 base; J trimming: 6 bases; junction bases outside the gene matches: 8. Per the germline V gene, CDR1 is MGHRA and CDR2 is YSYEKL. The CDR3 is CASSQAPSGGAGDTQYF. The CDR3 DNA follows: TGCGCCAGCAGCCAAGCCCCTAGCGGGGGGGCCGGGGATACGCAGTATTTT.

The chain is built from TRBV6-1 and TRBJ2-2; 8 bases map to TRBD1. CDR1 MNHNS and CDR2 SASEGT come from the germline V gene. The CDR3 sequence is 18 residues long. Unmatched junction bases numbered 10, after V lost 4 bases and J lost 0 bases. The CDR3 protein is CASSVYPPGGTNTGELFF. DNA for the CDR3: TGTGCCAGCAGTGTCTATCCCCCAGGGGGCACGAACACCGGGGAGCTGTTTTTT.

This chain uses TRBV29-1 with TRBJ1-1; D gene unclear. Germline CDR1 is SQVTM and CDR2 is ANQGSEA. Trimming took off 7 bases at V and 0 bases at J, with 9 bases between the two ends. This CDR3 spans 12 amino acids. This CDR3 is CSGSGMNTEAFF. The CDR3 region has the DNA TGCAGCGGGTCGGGGATGAACACTGAAGCTTTCTTT. Drawing the rest from reference TRBV29-1 and TRBJ1-1, the complete variable domain is SAVISQKPSRDICQRGTSLTIQCQVDSQVTMMFWYRQQPGQSLTLIATANQGSEATYESGFVIDKFPISRPNLTFSTLTVSNMSPEDSSIYLCSGSGMNTEAFFGQGTRLTVV.

This rearrangement joins TRBV7-9 to TRBJ1-1; D is undetermined. This CDR3 region has 12 residues. Germline V gene lookup returns CDR1 SEHNR and CDR2 FQNEAQ (reference sequence). Trimming took 0 bases from V and 7 from J, leaving 6 bases between them. The chain's CDR3 is CASSLAANEAFF. In DNA, the CDR3 is TGTGCCAGCAGCTTAGCAGCTAATGAAGCTTTCTTT. Supplemented by reference TRBV7-9 and TRBJ1-1, the full variable domain reads DTGVSQNPRHKITKRGQNVTFRCDPISEHNRLYWYRQTLGQGPEFLTYFQNEAQLEKSRLLSDRFSAERPKGSFSTLEIQRTEQGDSAMYLCASSLAANEAFFGQGTRLTVV.

This clone was counted a few times. This chain connects TRBV27 to TRBJ1-1, with a weak D call TRBD1 (5 bases). Per the germline V gene, CDR1 is MNHEY and CDR2 is SMNVEV (reference sequence). Trimming left V 3 bases short and J 1 base short, with 30 bases between. The CDR3 sequence is 21 residues long. This CDR3 is CASSFTERNSGKGLKNTEAFF. As DNA, the CDR3 is TGTGCCAGCAGTTTCACCGAGAGAAATTCAGGGAAAGGACTAAAGAACACTGAAGCTTTCTTT.

This clone occurred once. CDR3 sequence reads: CASARDPYNSPLHF. Here the CDR3 DNA reads TGTGCCAGCGCGCGGGACCCCTATAATTCACCCCTCCACTTT. The chain joins TRBV6-1 to TRBJ1-6; D may be TRBD1 (5 bases). The germline CDR1 and CDR2 sequences are MNHNS and SASEGT. The CDR3 contains 14 residues. V lost 8 bases, J lost 2 bases, and 10 bases lay in between.

The J gene is TRBJ1-5, the V gene TRBV7-2; tentatively, D is TRBD1 (5 bases). Trimming took off 7 bases at V and 3 bases at J, with 16 bases between the two ends. Looked up from germline, CDR1 is SGHTA and CDR2 is FQGNSA. The CDR3 has 15 residues. The CDR3 sequence is CASTSDGTNNQPQHF. For the CDR3, the DNA is TGTGCCAGCACCTCCGACGGGACCAACAATCAGCCCCAGCATTTT.

The J gene is TRBJ1-1, the V gene TRBV10-3; 11 bases fit TRBD1. This CDR3 comprises 17 residues. Germline CDR1 and CDR2: ENHRY and SYGVKD. V shed 6 bases and J 4 bases; nucleotides not matched to a gene: 13. This CDR3 reads CAISYGQGAVVSTEAFF. The CDR3 DNA reads TGTGCCATCAGCTACGGACAGGGGGCGGTTGTAAGCACTGAAGCTTTCTTT.